The present T cell receptor beta chain was sequenced within a study of T cell repertoires in cytomegalovirus infection. The overall study: HLA-B-restricted CMV epitopes that are well studied, plus recently identified HLA-C-restricted ones, were used by the study. Shared public TCR beta signatures pointed to both CMV infection and a matching HLA type.

TCRdb redid the calling of the reads with MiXCR, one entry per CDR3 protein. The repertoire holds 600,000 to 700,000 distinct CDR3 sequences, with roughly 30% as singletons. Overall study findings and caveats: It was HLA-C-restricted CMV-specific TCR beta clonotypes that dominated the response ex vivo.

This clonotype was seen repeatedly, ten times or more. The antigen is unknown. This CDR3 is 18 amino acids long. After removal of 1 base from V and 6 bases from J, the junction contained 13 bases not matched to a gene. Germline V lookup: CDR1 SGHTA, CDR2 FQGNSA. This TCR came from a human donor in good health (CMV status not recorded). Some clones in this sample may be carry-over from other donors' samples. The source was cultured PBMCs, collected from culture after CMV antigen stimulation. The V call is TRBV7-2, the J call TRBJ2-3, with 10 nucleotides matching TRBD2. This CDR3 is CASSLVVSGRAGGDTQYF. In nucleotides, the CDR3 is TGTGCCAGCAGCTTAGTAGTCAGCGGGAGGGCAGGAGGCGATACGCAGTATTTT.